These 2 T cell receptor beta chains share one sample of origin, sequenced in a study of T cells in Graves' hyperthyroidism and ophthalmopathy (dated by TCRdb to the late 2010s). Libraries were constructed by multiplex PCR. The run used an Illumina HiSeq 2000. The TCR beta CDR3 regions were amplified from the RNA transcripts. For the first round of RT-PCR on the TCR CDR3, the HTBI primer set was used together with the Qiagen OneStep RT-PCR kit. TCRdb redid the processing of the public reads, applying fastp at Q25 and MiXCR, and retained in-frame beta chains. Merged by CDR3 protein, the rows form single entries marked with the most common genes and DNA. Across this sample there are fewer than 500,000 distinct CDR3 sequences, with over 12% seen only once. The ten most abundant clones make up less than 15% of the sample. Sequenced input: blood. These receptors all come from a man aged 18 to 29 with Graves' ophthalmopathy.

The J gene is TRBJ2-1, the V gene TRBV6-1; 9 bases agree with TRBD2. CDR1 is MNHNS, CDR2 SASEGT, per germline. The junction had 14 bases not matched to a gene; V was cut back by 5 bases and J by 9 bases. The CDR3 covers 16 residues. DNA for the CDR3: TGTGCCAGCAGTATCTCTAGCGGGATTCGGGGGAGTGAGCAGTTCTTC. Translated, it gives CASSISSGIRGSEQFF.

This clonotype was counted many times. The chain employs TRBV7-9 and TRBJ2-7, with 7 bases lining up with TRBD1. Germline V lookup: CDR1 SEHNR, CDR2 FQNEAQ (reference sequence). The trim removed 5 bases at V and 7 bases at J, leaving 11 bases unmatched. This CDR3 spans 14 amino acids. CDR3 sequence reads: CASSRQGNDWEQYF. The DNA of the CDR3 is TGTGCCAGCAGCAGACAGGGTAATGACTGGGAGCAGTACTTC.